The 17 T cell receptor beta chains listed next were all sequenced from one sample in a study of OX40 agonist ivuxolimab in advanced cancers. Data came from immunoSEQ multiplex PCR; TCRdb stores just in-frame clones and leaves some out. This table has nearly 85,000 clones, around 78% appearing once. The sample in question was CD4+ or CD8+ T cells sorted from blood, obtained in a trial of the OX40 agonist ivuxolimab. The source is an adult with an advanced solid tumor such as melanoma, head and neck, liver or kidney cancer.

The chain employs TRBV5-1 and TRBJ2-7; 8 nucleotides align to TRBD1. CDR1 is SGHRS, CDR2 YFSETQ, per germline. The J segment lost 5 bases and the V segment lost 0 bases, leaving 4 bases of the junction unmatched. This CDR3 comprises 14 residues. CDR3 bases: TGCGCCAGCAGCTTGGGACAGGGGAGAGACGAGCAGTACTTC. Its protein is CASSLGQGRDEQYF.

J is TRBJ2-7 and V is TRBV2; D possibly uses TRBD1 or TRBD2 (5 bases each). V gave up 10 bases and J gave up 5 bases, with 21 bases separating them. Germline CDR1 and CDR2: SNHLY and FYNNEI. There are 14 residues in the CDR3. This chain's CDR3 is CATLDWHKGNEQYF. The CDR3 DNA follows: TGTGCCACCCTGGACTGGCACAAGGGGAACGAGCAGTACTTC.

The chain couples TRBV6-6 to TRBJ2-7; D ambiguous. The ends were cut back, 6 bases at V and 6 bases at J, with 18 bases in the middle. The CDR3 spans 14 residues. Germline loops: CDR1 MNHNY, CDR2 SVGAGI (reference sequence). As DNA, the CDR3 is TGTGCCAGCAGATTAAGCACGGTTCAATTCGAGCAGTACTTC. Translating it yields CASRLSTVQFEQYF.

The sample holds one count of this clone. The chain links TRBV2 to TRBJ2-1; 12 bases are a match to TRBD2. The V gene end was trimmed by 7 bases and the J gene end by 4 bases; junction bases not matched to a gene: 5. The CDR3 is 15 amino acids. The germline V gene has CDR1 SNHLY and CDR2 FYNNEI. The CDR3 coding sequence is TGTGCCAGCACAGGACTAGCGGGGTCTTACAATGAGCAGTTCTTC. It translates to CASTGLAGSYNEQFF. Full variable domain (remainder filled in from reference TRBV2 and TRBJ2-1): EPEVTQTPSHQVTQMGQEVILRCVPISNHLYFYWYRQILGQKVEFLVSFYNNEISEKSEIFDDQFSVERPDGSNFTLKIRSTKLEDSAMYFCASTGLAGSYNEQFFGPGTRLTVL.

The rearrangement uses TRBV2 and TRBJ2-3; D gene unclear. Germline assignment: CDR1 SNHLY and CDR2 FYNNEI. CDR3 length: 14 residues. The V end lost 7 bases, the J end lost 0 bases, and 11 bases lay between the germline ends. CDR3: CASNPRFSTDTQYF. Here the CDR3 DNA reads TGTGCCAGCAATCCTCGCTTTAGCACAGATACGCAGTATTTT.

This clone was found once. The CDR3 DNA is TGTGCCAGCAGCTTCGGGTTCCACAACACTGAAGCTTTCTTT. Its protein product is CASSFGFHNTEAFF. This chain uses TRBV7-2 with TRBJ1-1; no clear D gene. From germline, CDR1 is SGHTA and CDR2 FQGNSA. Trimming stripped 3 bases from V and 2 bases from J, with 10 bases between. The CDR3 covers 14 residues.

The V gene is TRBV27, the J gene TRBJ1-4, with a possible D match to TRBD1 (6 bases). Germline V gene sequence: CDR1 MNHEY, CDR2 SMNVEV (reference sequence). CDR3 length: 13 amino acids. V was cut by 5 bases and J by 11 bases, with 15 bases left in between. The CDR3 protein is CASSIGQSGKLFF. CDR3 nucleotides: TGTGCCAGCAGTATTGGACAGTCGGGGAAACTGTTTTTT. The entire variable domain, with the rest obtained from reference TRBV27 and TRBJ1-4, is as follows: EAQVTQNPRYLITVTGKKLTVTCSQNMNHEYMSWYRQDPGLGLRQIYYSMNVEVTDKGDVPEGYKVSRKEKRNFPLILESPSPNQTSLYFCASSIGQSGKLFFGSGTQLSVL.

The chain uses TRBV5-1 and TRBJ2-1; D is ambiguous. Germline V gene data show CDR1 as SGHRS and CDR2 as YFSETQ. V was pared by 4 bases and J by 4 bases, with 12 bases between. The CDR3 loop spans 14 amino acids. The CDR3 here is CASSLEGVYNEQFF. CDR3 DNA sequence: TGCGCCAGCAGCCTAGAAGGTGTTTACAATGAGCAGTTCTTC.

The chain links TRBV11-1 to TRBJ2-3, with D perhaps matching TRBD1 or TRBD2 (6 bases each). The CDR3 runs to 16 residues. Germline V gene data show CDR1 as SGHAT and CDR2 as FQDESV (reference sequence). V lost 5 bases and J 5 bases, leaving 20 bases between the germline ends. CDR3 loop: CASSPLLTRGGDTQYF. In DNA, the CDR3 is TGTGCCAGCAGCCCCCTTCTAACCAGGGGAGGAGATACGCAGTATTTT.

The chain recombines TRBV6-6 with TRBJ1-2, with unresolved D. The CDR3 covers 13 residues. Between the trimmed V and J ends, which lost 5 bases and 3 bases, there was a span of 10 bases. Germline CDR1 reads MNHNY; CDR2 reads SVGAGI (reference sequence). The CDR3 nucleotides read TGTGCCAGCAGTGCCCGGACGGACTATGGCTACACCTTC. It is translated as CASSARTDYGYTF.

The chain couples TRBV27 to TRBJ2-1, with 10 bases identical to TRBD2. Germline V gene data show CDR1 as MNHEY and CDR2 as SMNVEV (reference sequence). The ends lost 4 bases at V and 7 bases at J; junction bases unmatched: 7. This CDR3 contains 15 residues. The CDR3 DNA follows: TGTGCCAGCAGTTACCGCAGCGGGGGGGTTAATGAGCAGTTCTTC. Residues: CASSYRSGGVNEQFF.

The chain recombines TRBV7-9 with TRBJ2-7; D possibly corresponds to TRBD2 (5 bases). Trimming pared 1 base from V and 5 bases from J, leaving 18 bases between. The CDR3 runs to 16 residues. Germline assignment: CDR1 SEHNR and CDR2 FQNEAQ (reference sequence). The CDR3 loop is CASSLGSGLGGNEQYF. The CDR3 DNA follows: TGTGCCAGCAGCTTAGGATCGGGCCTAGGAGGCAACGAGCAGTACTTC.

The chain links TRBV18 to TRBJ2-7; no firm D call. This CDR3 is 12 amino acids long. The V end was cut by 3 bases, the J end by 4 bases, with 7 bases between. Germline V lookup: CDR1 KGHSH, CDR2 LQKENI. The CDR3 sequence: CASSPVGYEQYF. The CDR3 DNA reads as TGTGCCAGCTCACCGGTGGGTTACGAGCAGTACTTC. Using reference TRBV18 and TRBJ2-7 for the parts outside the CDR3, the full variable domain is NAGVMQNPRHLVRRRGQEARLRCSPMKGHSHVYWYRQLPEEGLKFMVYLQKENIIDESGMPKERFSAEFPKEGPSILRIQQVVRGDSAAYFCASSPVGYEQYFGPGTRLTVT.

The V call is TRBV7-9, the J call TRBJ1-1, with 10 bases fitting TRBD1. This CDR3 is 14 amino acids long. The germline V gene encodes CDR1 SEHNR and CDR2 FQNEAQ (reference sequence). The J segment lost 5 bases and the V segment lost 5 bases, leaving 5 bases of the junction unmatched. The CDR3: CASSAGTGETEAFF. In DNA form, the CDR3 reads TGTGCCAGCAGCGCCGGGACAGGGGAAACTGAAGCTTTCTTT.

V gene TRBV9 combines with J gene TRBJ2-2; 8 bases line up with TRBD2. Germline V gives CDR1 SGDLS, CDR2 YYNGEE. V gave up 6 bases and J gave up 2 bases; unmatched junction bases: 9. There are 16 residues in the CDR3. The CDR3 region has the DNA TGTGCCAGCAACCCGGGAGGGGGATTTAACACCGGGGAGCTGTTTTTT. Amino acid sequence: CASNPGGGFNTGELFF.

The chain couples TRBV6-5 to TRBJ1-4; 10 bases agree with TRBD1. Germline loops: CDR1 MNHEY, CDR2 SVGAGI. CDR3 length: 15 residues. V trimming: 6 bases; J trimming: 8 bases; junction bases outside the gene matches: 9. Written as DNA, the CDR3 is TGTGCCAGCAGATACCGGACAGGGGGAAGCGAAAAACTGTTTTTT. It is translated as CASRYRTGGSEKLFF.

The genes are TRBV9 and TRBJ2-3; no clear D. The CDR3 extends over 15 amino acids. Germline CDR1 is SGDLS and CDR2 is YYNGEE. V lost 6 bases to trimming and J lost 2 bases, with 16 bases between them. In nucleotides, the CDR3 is TGTGCCAGCACCCAACTTGGGCCTTCCACAGATACGCAGTATTTT. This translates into CASTQLGPSTDTQYF.